This T cell receptor (beta chain) was captured in a study of Ad26.COV2.S vaccination and SARS-CoV-2 variants. As for treatment: over 15 received Ad26.COV2.S at low or high dose, single or two shots; five or six received placebo; per-sample allocation not given. The samples were gathered on day 63 after the first injection of vaccine or placebo. An Ad26 vector expressing Wuhan-strain SARS-CoV-2 spike constituted the vaccine. The ends lost 5 bases at V and 3 bases at J; junction bases unmatched: 7. CDR3 size: 14 residues. Germline assignment: CDR1 SGHTS and CDR2 YDEGEE. The repertoire was sequenced with immunoSEQ multiplex PCR; TCRdb's copy has only in-frame clones and lacks some. The table records around 450,000 clones, 90% of them present only once.

The receptor's source is a person between 18 and 60 years old who received the Ad26.COV2.S COVID-19 vaccine or a placebo. The chain couples TRBV5-8 to TRBJ1-1; TRBD1 matches 7 bases. Source: peripheral blood, taken in a trial of Ad26.COV2.S vaccine versus placebo. CDR3 bases: TGTGCCAGCAGGGAGGACAGGCACTACACTGAAGCTTTCTTT. Residues: CASREDRHYTEAFF.